Listed here are 32 T cell receptor beta chains from one sample, sequenced in a study of T-cell reconstitution after alpha-beta-depleted transplantation in children. Unique molecular identifiers were incorporated into the prepared TCRbeta library. TCRdb analysed the PCR reads with MiXCR anew, one entry per CDR3 protein. The data contain fewer than 130,000 distinct CDR3 sequences, around 10% of them singletons. This material consisted of PBMCs from the stem cell graft donor, taken from the stem cell graft. The receptor set was obtained from a human donor who donated a stem cell graft to a child with acute lymphoblastic leukemia.

This sequence joins TRBV10-1 and TRBJ2-2; no clear D gene. This CDR3 has 15 residues. Germline CDR1 reads WNHNN; CDR2 reads SYGVQD (reference sequence). V dropped 4 bases and J dropped 9 bases, with 18 bases sitting between them. CDR3 DNA: TGCGCCAGCAGTGTCCTCGAGCCCAGTACCCGGGAGCTGTTTTTT. Translated, it gives CASSVLEPSTRELFF.

The table lists this clonotype with many counts. This chain uses TRBV12-5 with TRBJ2-1; maybe TRBD2 (5 bases). From germline, CDR1 is LGHNT and CDR2 FRNRAP. CDR3 length: 17 residues. Trimming removed 5 bases at V and 0 bases at J, with 17 bases between. The CDR3: CASGLPDSGVSYNEQFF. CDR3 nucleotide sequence: TGTGCTAGTGGTCTCCCAGATTCCGGGGTCTCCTACAATGAGCAGTTCTTC. Using reference TRBV12-5 and TRBJ2-1 for the parts outside the CDR3, the full variable domain is DARVTQTPRHKVTEMGQEVTMRCQPILGHNTVFWYRQTMMQGLELLAYFRNRAPLDDSGMPKDRFSAEMPDATLATLKIQPSEPRDSAVYFCASGLPDSGVSYNEQFFGPGTRLTVL.

This clonotype appeared many times. J is TRBJ2-3 and V is TRBV5-1, with D unresolved. CDR3 length: 14 amino acids. Germline lookup yields CDR1 SGHRS and CDR2 YFSETQ. V was clipped by 0 bases and J by 0 bases, with 5 bases between them. In nucleotides, the CDR3 is TGCGCCAGCAGCTTGGGGTCTAGCACAGATACGCAGTATTTT. This sequence encodes CASSLGSSTDTQYF.

Ten or more counts support this clonotype. This chain joins TRBV20-1 and TRBJ2-1, with 11 nucleotides matching TRBD2. This CDR3 has 18 residues. V lost 4 bases and J lost 2; bases outside the gene matches: 13. Germline CDR1 DFQATT, CDR2 SNEGSKA (reference sequence). In DNA, the CDR3 is TGCAGTGCTAAATCACCCGTTCGACTAGCGGGAACCTACAATGAGCAGTTCTTC. This sequence encodes CSAKSPVRLAGTYNEQFF.

The sample holds many counts of this clonotype. The V call is TRBV27, the J call TRBJ2-5; 14 nucleotides align to TRBD2. The CDR3 sequence is 17 residues long. CDR1 and CDR2 (germline): MNHEY, SMNVEV (reference sequence). V was pared by 4 bases and J by 7 bases, with 11 bases of the junction left unmatched. In nucleotides, the CDR3 is TGTGCCAGCAGTTCCTTAAGACTAGCGGGGGGGTTTGTGACCCAGTACTTC. Its protein is CASSSLRLAGGFVTQYF.

Ten or more counts support this clonotype. The CDR3 is CASSLGGAGGNEQFF. The CDR3 DNA reads TGCGCCAGCAGCTTGGGTGGAGCCGGGGGGAATGAGCAGTTCTTC. V and J are TRBV5-1 and TRBJ2-1; 7 nucleotides line up with TRBD2. Trimming cost V 0 bases and J 7 bases; bases outside gene matches: 7. CDR1 is SGHRS, CDR2 YFSETQ, per germline. The CDR3 covers 15 residues. The full variable domain, completed using reference TRBV5-1 and TRBJ2-1, is KAGVTQTPRYLIKTRGQQVTLSCSPISGHRSVSWYQQTPGQGLQFLFEYFSETQRNKGNFPGRFSGRQFSNSRSEMNVSTLELGDSALYLCASSLGGAGGNEQFFGPGTRLTVL.

This clonotype was seen repeatedly, ten times or more. This sequence joins TRBV12-3 or TRBV12-4 and TRBJ2-2; TRBD1 might be the D (6 bases). This CDR3 region has 12 residues. V dropped 5 bases and J dropped 9 bases, with 10 bases sitting between them. The CDR3 here is CASSAQGWELFF. Here the CDR3 DNA reads TGTGCCAGCAGTGCACAGGGTTGGGAGCTGTTTTTT.

This clonotype was observed at least ten times. The gene calls are TRBV29-1 and TRBJ1-1, with D unclear. Germline V gives CDR1 SQVTM, CDR2 ANQGSEA. CDR3 length: 12 amino acids. V was cut by 8 bases and J by 0 bases, with 10 bases left in between. The CDR3 is CSTSILNTEAFF. CDR3 DNA: TGCAGCACCTCCATCCTGAACACTGAAGCTTTCTTT.

This clonotype was observed at least ten times. The chain uses TRBV28 and TRBJ2-1, with D maybe TRBD1 (5 bases). CDR1 and CDR2 from the germline V gene are MDHEN and SYDVKM. There are 15 residues in the CDR3. The germline V and J ends were trimmed by 2 bases and 1 base, with 9 bases remaining between them. The CDR3 spells CASSLIRVSYNEQFF. CDR3 in DNA: TGTGCCAGCAGTTTAATCAGGGTGTCCTACAATGAGCAGTTCTTC.

The rearrangement links TRBV13 to TRBJ1-2, with no clear D. The CDR3 consists of 14 residues. V shed 5 bases and J shed 4 bases, with 14 bases lying between them. Germline values: CDR1 PRHDT, CDR2 FYEKMQ (reference sequence). CDR3 region: CASSPLGPFYGYTF. The CDR3 nucleotides read TGTGCCAGCAGCCCTTTAGGGCCCTTCTATGGCTACACCTTC.

This clonotype was seen only a few times. The CDR3 region is CASSPNSMGYSNQPQHF. CDR3 sequence (DNA): TGTGCCAGCTCACCAAATTCGATGGGGTATAGCAATCAGCCCCAGCATTTT. The chain links TRBV18 to TRBJ1-5; D unresolved. The CDR3 contains 17 residues. From germline, CDR1 is KGHSH and CDR2 LQKENI. The V and J ends lost 2 bases and 0 bases respectively, with 14 bases between them.

This clonotype was picked up many times. The chain recombines TRBV6-1 with TRBJ2-3; unclear D gene. This CDR3 has 14 residues. The V end lost 6 bases, the J end lost 0 bases, and 10 bases lay between the germline ends. Germline CDR1 and CDR2: MNHNS and SASEGT. The CDR3 loop is CASRIGLSTDTQYF. The CDR3 nucleotides read TGTGCCAGCAGAATAGGCCTAAGCACAGATACGCAGTATTTT.

The J gene is TRBJ2-7, the V gene TRBV6-1, with D perhaps matching TRBD1 (5 bases). CDR1 and CDR2 from the germline V gene are MNHNS and SASEGT. The CDR3 is made up of 13 amino acids. Trimming removed 2 bases at V and 3 bases at J, with 8 bases between. For the CDR3, the DNA is TGTGCCAGCAGTGAATCAGGGAACTACGAGCAGTACTTC. Translation: CASSESGNYEQYF.

This clonotype was counted many times. The V call is TRBV12-3 or TRBV12-4, the J call TRBJ1-6, with D unclear. The CDR3 loop spans 16 amino acids. V gave up 0 bases and J gave up 5 bases, with 11 bases separating them. The CDR3 is CASSLAPSWDNSPLHF. The DNA of the CDR3 is TGTGCCAGCAGTTTAGCGCCCTCCTGGGATAATTCACCCCTCCACTTT.

This clonotype was seen many times. The chain is built from TRBV5-1 and TRBJ2-4, with D perhaps TRBD2 (6 bases). With 0 bases removed from V and 0 bases from J, the gap between germline ends came to 10 bases. Germline-derived CDR1 and CDR2 are SGHRS and YFSETQ. The CDR3 has 16 amino acids. The CDR3 sequence: CASSLAGTEAKNIQYF. Written as DNA, the CDR3 is TGCGCCAGCAGCTTGGCTGGGACTGAAGCCAAAAACATTCAGTACTTC. Filled out from reference TRBV5-1 and TRBJ2-4, the complete variable domain reads KAGVTQTPRYLIKTRGQQVTLSCSPISGHRSVSWYQQTPGQGLQFLFEYFSETQRNKGNFPGRFSGRQFSNSRSEMNVSTLELGDSALYLCASSLAGTEAKNIQYFGAGTRLSVL.

The table lists this clonotype with many counts. The chain combines TRBV5-1 with TRBJ1-1; D call uncertain. This CDR3 spans 13 amino acids. Trimming left V 0 bases short and J 8 bases short, with 11 bases between. The germline V gene has CDR1 SGHRS and CDR2 YFSETQ. CDR3 in amino acids: CASSLAGSGEAFF. The CDR3 DNA reads as TGCGCCAGCAGCTTGGCTGGTTCCGGAGAAGCTTTCTTT.

This clonotype occurred many times. The chain joins TRBV19 to TRBJ1-3; no reliable D call. This CDR3 contains 10 residues. Germline V gene data show CDR1 as LNHDA and CDR2 as SQIVND (reference sequence). V was shortened by 10 bases and J by 4 bases, with 5 bases between the two germline ends. The CDR3 loop is CATFGNTIYF. The CDR3 nucleotides read TGTGCCACCTTCGGAAACACCATATATTTT.

This clonotype was seen repeatedly, ten times or more. The rearrangement uses TRBV7-2 and TRBJ1-1; tentative D call: TRBD1 (5 bases). Per the germline V gene, CDR1 is SGHTA and CDR2 is FQGNSA. The V gene lost 1 base and the J gene lost 5 bases, with 8 bases spanning the gap. This CDR3 spans 13 amino acids. For the CDR3, the DNA is TGTGCCAGCAGCTTAGTGGGGGTAACTGAAGCTTTCTTT. It translates to CASSLVGVTEAFF.

In its sample, this clonotype was seen many times. This chain connects TRBV5-1 to TRBJ1-1; D is undetermined. Germline V gene lookup returns CDR1 SGHRS and CDR2 YFSETQ. V lost 0 bases and J 1 base, leaving 7 bases between the germline ends. This CDR3 is 14 amino acids long. Written as DNA, the CDR3 is TGCGCCAGCAGCTTGGAGCAGCAGAACACTGAAGCTTTCTTT. It encodes CASSLEQQNTEAFF.

This clonotype was observed many times. V usage is TRBV29-1 and J usage is TRBJ2-2, with 11 bases matching TRBD1. The CDR3 is made up of 16 amino acids. Per germline, CDR1 SQVTM and CDR2 ANQGSEA. Trimming cost V 3 bases and J 7 bases; bases outside gene matches: 10. This chain's CDR3 is CSVERGQGAPSGELFF. The DNA for the CDR3 is TGCAGCGTTGAGAGAGGACAGGGGGCGCCCAGCGGGGAGCTGTTTTTT.

This clonotype was observed at least ten times. This chain connects TRBV6-2 or TRBV6-3 to TRBJ2-7; D might be TRBD1 (5 bases). Germline V gene lookup returns CDR1 MNHEY and CDR2 SVGEGT. The length of the CDR3 is 17 residues. V was cut by 2 bases and J by 6 bases, with 23 bases left in between. The CDR3 nucleotides read TGTGCCAGCAGTTACGTTCTTTCGGCCGGGCCTAGGGGCGAGCAGTACTTC. The encoded protein is CASSYVLSAGPRGEQYF.

The genes are TRBV30 and TRBJ2-5; D possibly uses TRBD1 or TRBD2 (6 bases each). With 4 bases removed from V and 4 bases from J, the gap between germline ends came to 19 bases. The germline V gene has CDR1 GTSNPN and CDR2 SVGIG (reference sequence). The CDR3 has 15 amino acids. For the CDR3, the DNA is TGTGCCTGGAAATCCTCGGGGGCGGGCGGAGAGACCCAGTACTTC. This codes for CAWKSSGAGGETQYF.

This clonotype was seen at least ten times. The chain links TRBV27 to TRBJ2-7; tentatively, D is TRBD1 (6 bases). V shed 6 bases and J shed 5 bases, with 17 bases lying between them. Germline CDR1 and CDR2: MNHEY and SMNVEV (reference sequence). The CDR3 totals 14 residues. As DNA, the CDR3 is TGTGCCAGCAGCAACAGGGTCTTGGGCGACGAGCAGTACTTC. As protein: CASSNRVLGDEQYF.

The chain joins TRBV30 to TRBJ2-1, with D hard to call. This CDR3 has 11 amino acids. V was trimmed by 3 bases and J by 4 bases, leaving 4 bases between them. Germline V gene data show CDR1 as GTSNPN and CDR2 as SVGIG (reference sequence). Here the CDR3 reads CAWRNYNEQFF. The CDR3 bases are TGTGCCTGGAGGAATTACAATGAGCAGTTCTTC.

In regard to this clonotype: A single base separates this from a much larger clone, so it may be a read error. V and J are TRBV27 and TRBJ2-1; perhaps D is TRBD1 or TRBD2 (8 bases each). The germline V and J ends were trimmed by 6 bases and 8 bases, with 20 bases remaining between them. Germline V gene lookup returns CDR1 MNHEY and CDR2 SMNVEV (reference sequence). This CDR3 has 15 amino acids. CDR3 nucleotide sequence: TGTGCCAGCAGCCGGAGCGGGGGACAGGTCCATGAGCAGTTCTTC. This encodes CASSRSGGQVHEQFF.

There are many counts of this clonotype. This chain links TRBV29-1 with TRBJ2-1; the D is unclear. Per the germline V gene, CDR1 is SQVTM and CDR2 is ANQGSEA. V gave up 0 bases and J gave up 0 bases, with 9 bases separating them. This CDR3 comprises 15 residues. This CDR3 reads CSVEDRVRSYNEQFF. CDR3 nucleotides: TGCAGCGTTGAAGATCGAGTCCGCTCCTACAATGAGCAGTTCTTC.

In its sample, this clonotype was seen many times. This sequence joins TRBV29-1 and TRBJ2-5; no definite D call. CDR3 length: 13 amino acids. Germline assignment: CDR1 SQVTM and CDR2 ANQGSEA. Trimming cost V 1 base and J 2 bases, with 8 bases left between them. The CDR3: CSVEVSVQETQYF. CDR3 DNA: TGCAGCGTTGAAGTTTCAGTACAAGAGACCCAGTACTTC.

This clonotype was recorded at least ten times. The V and J genes are TRBV5-1 and TRBJ1-4; 8 positions agree with TRBD1. Germline CDR1 and CDR2: SGHRS and YFSETQ. The V segment lost 3 bases and the J segment 6 bases; nucleotides outside the gene matches: 7. The CDR3 sequence is 15 residues long. The CDR3 is CASSSGRTGYEKLFF. CDR3 DNA sequence: TGCGCCAGCAGCTCCGGTAGGACAGGGTATGAAAAACTGTTTTTT.

A note on this clonotype: A much more abundant neighbour one base away suggests this may be a read error. This chain links TRBV4-1 with TRBJ2-5, with D maybe TRBD2 (5 bases). Trimming pared 5 bases from V and 4 bases from J, leaving 20 bases between. This CDR3 is built from 16 residues. Germline V gene lookup returns CDR1 MGHRA and CDR2 YSYEKL. CDR3 protein: CASSKRVATKGETQYF. CDR3 DNA: TGCGCCAGCAGCAAAAGGGTAGCGACAAAGGGAGAGACCCAGTACTTC.

Many counts were recorded for this clonotype. The V and J genes are TRBV20-1 and TRBJ2-6; no definite D call. Between the trimmed V and J ends, which lost 6 bases and 4 bases, there was a span of 10 bases. The V gene's germline CDR1 is DFQATT and CDR2 SNEGSKA (reference sequence). There are 13 residues in the CDR3. The DNA for the CDR3 is TGCAGTGCCCAGGATGCCGGGGCCAACGTCCTGACTTTC. Its translation is CSAQDAGANVLTF.

V and J are TRBV5-4 and TRBJ1-1; weak D call: TRBD1 (6 bases). The CDR3 sequence is 18 residues long. Germline V CDR1 and CDR2: SGHNT, YYREEE (reference sequence). V was trimmed by 0 bases and J by 3 bases, leaving 21 bases between them. CDR3 sequence reads: CASSLDILTGKGYTEAFF. For the CDR3, the DNA is TGTGCCAGCAGCTTGGATATTTTAACAGGGAAGGGGTACACTGAAGCTTTCTTT.

This clonotype was picked up many times. The chain is built from TRBV20-1 and TRBJ2-7; no firm D call. Per the germline V gene, CDR1 is DFQATT and CDR2 is SNEGSKA (reference sequence). This CDR3 contains 11 residues. Trimming removed 0 bases at V and 3 bases at J, with 3 bases between. The CDR3 DNA follows: TGCAGTGCTAGAGACAACTACGAGCAGTACTTC. It is translated as CSARDNYEQYF.